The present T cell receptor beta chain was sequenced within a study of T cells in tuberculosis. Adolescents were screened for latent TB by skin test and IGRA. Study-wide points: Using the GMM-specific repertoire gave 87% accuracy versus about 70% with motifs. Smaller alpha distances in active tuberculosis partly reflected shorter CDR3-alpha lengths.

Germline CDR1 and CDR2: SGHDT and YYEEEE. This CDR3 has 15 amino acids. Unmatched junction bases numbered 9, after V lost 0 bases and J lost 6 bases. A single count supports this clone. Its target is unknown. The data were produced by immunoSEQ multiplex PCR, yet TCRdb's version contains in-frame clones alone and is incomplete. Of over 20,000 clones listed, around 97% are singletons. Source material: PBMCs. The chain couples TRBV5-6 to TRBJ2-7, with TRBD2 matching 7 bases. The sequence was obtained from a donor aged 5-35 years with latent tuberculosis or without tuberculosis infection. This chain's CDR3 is CASSLAKAGVFEQYF. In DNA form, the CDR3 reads TGTGCCAGCAGCTTGGCCAAGGCGGGAGTTTTCGAGCAGTACTTC.